The present T cell receptor beta chain was sequenced within a study of T cells after yellow fever vaccination. Study details: Low-cell-number fractions underwent preparation using SMART-Seq v4 Ultra Low Input. Points from the study as a whole: It was the secondary response that reached its peak faster, day 5 versus 15, but it was weaker. Clonotypes found in both CD4 and CD8 compartments made up a small share.

The germline gives CDR1 SGHDT, CDR2 YYEEEE. This CDR3 has 13 amino acids. Trimming took off 1 base at V and 1 base at J, with 6 bases between the two ends. TCRdb re-called the 5' RACE reads through MiXCR, storing one row per CDR3 protein. The sample holds about 340,000 distinct CDR3 sequences; 3% to 4.5% are singletons and the top ten take roughly 24%. This clonotype has more than one count but fewer than ten. Its antigen is unidentified. The chain is built from TRBV5-6 and TRBJ2-7; no definite D call. The material sequenced was PBMCs, taken 5 days after the yellow fever booster vaccination. The sequence derives from a man aged 18 to 35 who received the YFV17D yellow fever vaccine. The chain's CDR3 is CASSLSASYEQYF. CDR3 nucleotide sequence: TGTGCCAGCAGCTTGTCAGCGTCCTACGAGCAGTACTTC.